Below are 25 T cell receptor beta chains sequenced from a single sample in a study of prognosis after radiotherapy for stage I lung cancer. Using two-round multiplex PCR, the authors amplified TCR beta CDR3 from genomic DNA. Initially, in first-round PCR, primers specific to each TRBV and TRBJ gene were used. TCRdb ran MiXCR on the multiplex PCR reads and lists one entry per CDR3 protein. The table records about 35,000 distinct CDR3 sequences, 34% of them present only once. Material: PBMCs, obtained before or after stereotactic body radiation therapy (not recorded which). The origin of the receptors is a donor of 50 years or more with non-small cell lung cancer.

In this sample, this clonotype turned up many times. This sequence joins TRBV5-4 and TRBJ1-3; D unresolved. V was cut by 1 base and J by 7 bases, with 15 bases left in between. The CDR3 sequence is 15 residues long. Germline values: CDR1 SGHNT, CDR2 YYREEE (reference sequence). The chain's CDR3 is CASSLPRDGLNTIYF. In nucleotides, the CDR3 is TGTGCCAGCAGCTTGCCCCGGGATGGGCTGAACACCATATATTTT.

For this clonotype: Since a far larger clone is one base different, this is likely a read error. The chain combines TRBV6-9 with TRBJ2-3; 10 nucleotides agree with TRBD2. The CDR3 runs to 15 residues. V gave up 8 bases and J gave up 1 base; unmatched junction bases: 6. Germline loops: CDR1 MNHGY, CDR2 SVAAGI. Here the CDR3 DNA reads TGTGCCAGCGGTTCCCTAGCGGGGGGCACAGATACGCAGTATTTT. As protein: CASGSLAGGTDTQYF.

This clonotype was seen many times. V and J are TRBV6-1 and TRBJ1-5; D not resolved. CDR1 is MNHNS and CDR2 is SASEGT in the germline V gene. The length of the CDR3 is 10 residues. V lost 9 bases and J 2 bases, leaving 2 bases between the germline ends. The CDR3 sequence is CASGNQPQHF. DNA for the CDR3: TGTGCCAGTGGCAATCAGCCCCAGCATTTT.

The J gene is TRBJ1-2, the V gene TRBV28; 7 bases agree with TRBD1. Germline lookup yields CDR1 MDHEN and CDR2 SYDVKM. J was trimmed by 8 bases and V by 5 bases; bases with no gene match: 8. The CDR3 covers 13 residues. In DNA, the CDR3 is TGTGCCAGCAGTGGAGGGGGCGGACGAGGCTACACCTTC. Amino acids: CASSGGGGRGYTF.

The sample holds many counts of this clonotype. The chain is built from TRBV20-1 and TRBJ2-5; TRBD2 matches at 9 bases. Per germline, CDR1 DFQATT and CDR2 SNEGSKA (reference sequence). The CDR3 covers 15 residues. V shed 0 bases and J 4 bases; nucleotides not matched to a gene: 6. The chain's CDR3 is CSARDGGGVGETQYF. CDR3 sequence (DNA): TGCAGTGCTAGAGATGGCGGGGGGGTTGGAGAGACCCAGTACTTC.

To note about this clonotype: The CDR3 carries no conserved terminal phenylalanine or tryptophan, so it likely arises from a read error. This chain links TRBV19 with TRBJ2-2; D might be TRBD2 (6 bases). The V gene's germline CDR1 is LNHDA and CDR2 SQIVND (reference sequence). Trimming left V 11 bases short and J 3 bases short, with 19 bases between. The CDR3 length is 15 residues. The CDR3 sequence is CAVTTGTDYTGELFS. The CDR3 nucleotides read TGTGCCGTGACAACCGGGACTGATTACACCGGGGAGCTGTTTTCT.

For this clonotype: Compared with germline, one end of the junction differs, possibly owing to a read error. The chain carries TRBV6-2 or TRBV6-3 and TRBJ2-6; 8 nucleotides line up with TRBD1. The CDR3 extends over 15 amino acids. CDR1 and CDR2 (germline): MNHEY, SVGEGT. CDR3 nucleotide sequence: TGTGCCAGCAGTGGGGACAGGTCTGGTGCCAACTTCCTGACTTTC. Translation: CASSGDRSGANFLTF.

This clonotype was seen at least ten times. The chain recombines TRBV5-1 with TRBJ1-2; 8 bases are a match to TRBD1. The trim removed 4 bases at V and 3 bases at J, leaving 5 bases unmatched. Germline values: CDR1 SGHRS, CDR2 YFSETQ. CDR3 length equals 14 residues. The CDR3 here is CASSPTTGDYGYTF. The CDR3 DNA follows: TGCGCCAGCAGCCCCACGACAGGGGACTATGGCTACACCTTC.

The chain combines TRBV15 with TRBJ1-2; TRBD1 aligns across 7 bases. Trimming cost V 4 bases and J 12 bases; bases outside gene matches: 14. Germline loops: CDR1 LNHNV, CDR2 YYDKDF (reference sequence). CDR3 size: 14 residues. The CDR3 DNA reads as TGTGCCACCAGCATACGACAGGGCGACTATGTCCACACCTTC. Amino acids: CATSIRQGDYVHTF. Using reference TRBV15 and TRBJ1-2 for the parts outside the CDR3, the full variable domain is DAMVIQNPRYQVTQFGKPVTLSCSQTLNHNVMYWYQQKSSQAPKLLFHYYDKDFNNEADTPDNFQSRRPNTSFCFLDIRSPGLGDTAMYLCATSIRQGDYVHTFGSGTRLTVV.

CDR3 residues: CASSYATGELFF. As DNA, the CDR3 is TGTGCCAGCAGTTACGCAACCGGGGAGCTGTTTTTT. The chain combines TRBV6-5 with TRBJ2-2; the D is unclear. The V and J ends lost 2 bases and 5 bases respectively, with 3 bases between them. Germline CDR1 MNHEY, CDR2 SVGAGI. The CDR3 spans 12 residues.

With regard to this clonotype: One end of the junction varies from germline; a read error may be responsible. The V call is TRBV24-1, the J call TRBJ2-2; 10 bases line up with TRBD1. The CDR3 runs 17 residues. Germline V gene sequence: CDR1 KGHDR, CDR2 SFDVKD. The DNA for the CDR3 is TGTACCACCTCTGGAGGTGGACAGGGGGTGGTGCACGGGGAGCTGTTTTTT. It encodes CTTSGGGQGVVHGELFF.

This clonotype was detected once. The CDR3 loop reads CSARDLKGRSMNTEAFF. DNA for the CDR3: TGCAGTGCTAGAGATTTAAAGGGGAGAAGCATGAACACTGAAGCTTTCTTT. This chain connects TRBV20-1 to TRBJ1-1; possible D gene TRBD1, 5 bases. CDR1 and CDR2 from the germline V gene are DFQATT and SNEGSKA (reference sequence). The CDR3 is made up of 17 amino acids. Trimming removed 0 bases at V and 0 bases at J, with 17 bases between.

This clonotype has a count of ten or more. CDR3 in amino acids: CASSGQGGSYEQYF. DNA of the CDR3: TGTGCCAGCAGCGGACAGGGGGGGTCCTACGAGCAGTACTTC. The chain has TRBV2 and TRBJ2-7, with 10 nucleotides matching TRBD1. Germline CDR1 is SNHLY and CDR2 is FYNNEI. The junction had 3 bases not matched to a gene; V was cut back by 6 bases and J by 1 base. CDR3 length: 14 amino acids.

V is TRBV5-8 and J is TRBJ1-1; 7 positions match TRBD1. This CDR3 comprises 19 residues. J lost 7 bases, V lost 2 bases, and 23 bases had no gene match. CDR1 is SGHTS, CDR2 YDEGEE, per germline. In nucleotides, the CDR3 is TGTGCCAGCAGCTTTAGGGTCGGGACAGTTCGTCGAGTCCACATTGAAGCTTTCTTT. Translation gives CASSFRVGTVRRVHIEAFF.

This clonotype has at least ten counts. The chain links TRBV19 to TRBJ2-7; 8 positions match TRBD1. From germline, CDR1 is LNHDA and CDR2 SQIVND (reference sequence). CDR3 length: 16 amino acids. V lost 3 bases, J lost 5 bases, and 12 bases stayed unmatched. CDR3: CASSMKWTGRYHEQYF. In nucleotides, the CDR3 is TGTGCCAGTAGTATGAAATGGACAGGGCGTTACCACGAGCAGTACTTC.

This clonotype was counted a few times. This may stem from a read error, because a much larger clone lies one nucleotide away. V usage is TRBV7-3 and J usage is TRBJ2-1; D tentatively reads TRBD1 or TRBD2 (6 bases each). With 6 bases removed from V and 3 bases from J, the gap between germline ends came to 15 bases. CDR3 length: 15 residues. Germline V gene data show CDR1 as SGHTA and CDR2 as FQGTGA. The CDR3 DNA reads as TGTGCCAGCAGTGGGGGGACATCTAGCTACAATGAGCAGTTCTTC. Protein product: CASSGGTSSYNEQFF. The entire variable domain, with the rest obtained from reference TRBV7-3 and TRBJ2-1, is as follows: GAGVSQTPSNKVTEKGKYVELRCDPISGHTALYWYRQSLGQGPEFLIYFQGTGAADDSGLPNDRFFAVRPEGSVSTLKIQRTERGDSAVYLCASSGGTSSYNEQFFGPGTRLTVL.

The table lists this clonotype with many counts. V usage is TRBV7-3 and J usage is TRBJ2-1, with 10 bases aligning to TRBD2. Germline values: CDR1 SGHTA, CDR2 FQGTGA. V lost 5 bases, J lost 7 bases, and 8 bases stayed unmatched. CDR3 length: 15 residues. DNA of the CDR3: TGTGCCAGCAGCCCTGGGACTAGCGCACAAAATGAGCAGTTCTTC. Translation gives CASSPGTSAQNEQFF.

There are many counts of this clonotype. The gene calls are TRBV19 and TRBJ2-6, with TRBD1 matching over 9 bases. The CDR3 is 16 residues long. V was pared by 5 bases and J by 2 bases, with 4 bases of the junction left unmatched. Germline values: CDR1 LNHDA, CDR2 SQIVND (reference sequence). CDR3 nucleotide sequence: TGTGCCAGTAGTCACAGGGGGCCCACTGGGGCCAACGTCCTGACTTTC. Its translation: CASSHRGPTGANVLTF.

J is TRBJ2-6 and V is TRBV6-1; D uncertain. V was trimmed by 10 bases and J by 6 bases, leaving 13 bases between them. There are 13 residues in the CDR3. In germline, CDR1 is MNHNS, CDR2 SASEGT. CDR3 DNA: TGTGCCATCACCCCTCCGGTGGCCAACGTCCTGACTTTC. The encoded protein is CAITPPVANVLTF.

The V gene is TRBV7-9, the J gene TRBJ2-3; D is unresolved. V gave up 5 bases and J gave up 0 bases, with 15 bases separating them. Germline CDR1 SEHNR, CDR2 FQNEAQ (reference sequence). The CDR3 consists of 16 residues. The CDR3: CASSPKAMASTDTQYF. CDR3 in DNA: TGTGCCAGCAGCCCCAAGGCGATGGCTAGCACAGATACGCAGTATTTT.

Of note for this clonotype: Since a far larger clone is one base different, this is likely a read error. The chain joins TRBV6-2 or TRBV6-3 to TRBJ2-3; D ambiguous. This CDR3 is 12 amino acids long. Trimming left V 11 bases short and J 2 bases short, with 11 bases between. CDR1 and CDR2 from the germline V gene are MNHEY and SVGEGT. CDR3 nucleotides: TGTGCCGCCTCCCTTGACACAGATACGCAGTATTTT. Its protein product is CAASLDTDTQYF.

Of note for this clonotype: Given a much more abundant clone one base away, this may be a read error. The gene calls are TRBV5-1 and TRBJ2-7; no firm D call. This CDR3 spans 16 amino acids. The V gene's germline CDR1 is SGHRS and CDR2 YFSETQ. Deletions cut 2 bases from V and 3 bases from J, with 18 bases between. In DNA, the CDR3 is TGCGCCAGCAGCTTTGGGTACGGCCCGCTCGGCTACGAGCAGTACTTC. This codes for CASSFGYGPLGYEQYF.

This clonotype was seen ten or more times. CDR3 loop: CASSLRTQGDEQYF. The CDR3 DNA reads as TGTGCCAGCAGCTTAAGAACACAGGGTGACGAGCAGTACTTC. The rearrangement links TRBV11-3 to TRBJ2-7, with D perhaps TRBD1 (6 bases). V gave up 2 bases and J gave up 5 bases, with 13 bases separating them. Germline CDR1 SGHNT, CDR2 YENEEA. This CDR3 is 14 amino acids long.

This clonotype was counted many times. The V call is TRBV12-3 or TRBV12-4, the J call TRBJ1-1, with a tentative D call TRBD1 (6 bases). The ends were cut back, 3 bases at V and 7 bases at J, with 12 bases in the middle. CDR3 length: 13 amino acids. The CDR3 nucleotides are TGTGCCAGCAGTTTTACCAGGGGCGGTGAAGCTTTCTTT. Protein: CASSFTRGGEAFF.

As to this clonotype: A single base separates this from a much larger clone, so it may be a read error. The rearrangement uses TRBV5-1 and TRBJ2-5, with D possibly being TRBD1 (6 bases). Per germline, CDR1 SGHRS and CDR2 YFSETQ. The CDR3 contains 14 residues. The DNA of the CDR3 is TGCGCCATCAGCCCGGAGGCAGGGGACGAGACCCAGTACTTC. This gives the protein CAISPEAGDETQYF.